This record looks at one T cell receptor beta chain sequence and its context. Its antigen is unknown. The identical CDR3 is also encoded by other nucleotide sequences in the sample. The source of the sample is a study of shared clonotypes between healthy human individuals. Study background: Three plates were used per donor for CD4 naive, three for CD4 memory, two for CD8 naive and one for CD8 memory.

The CDR3 totals 13 residues. Germline loops: CDR1 SGHDN, CDR2 FVKESK. V was pared by 1 base and J by 2 bases, with 5 bases between. Deep level was the assay's run setting. Sequenced by immunoSEQ multiplex PCR; TCRdb stores in-frame clones only, minus some. The data contain approximately 2,300,000 clones, around 93% of them singletons. Study outcomes and limitations: When naive CD4 clonotypes were compared across a handful of donors, approximately 4.9% were shared.

The clonotype was recovered from a man younger than 35 in good health. Some clones in this sample may be carry-over from other donors' samples. What was sequenced was naive CD4+ T cells from PBMCs. The sample's subset: CD45RA+ positively selected. The V and J genes are TRBV14 and TRBJ1-2; D remains unclear. CDR3 sequence (DNA): TGTGCCAGCAGCCAAGGGCAGAACTATGGCTACACCTTC. This gives the protein CASSQGQNYGYTF.